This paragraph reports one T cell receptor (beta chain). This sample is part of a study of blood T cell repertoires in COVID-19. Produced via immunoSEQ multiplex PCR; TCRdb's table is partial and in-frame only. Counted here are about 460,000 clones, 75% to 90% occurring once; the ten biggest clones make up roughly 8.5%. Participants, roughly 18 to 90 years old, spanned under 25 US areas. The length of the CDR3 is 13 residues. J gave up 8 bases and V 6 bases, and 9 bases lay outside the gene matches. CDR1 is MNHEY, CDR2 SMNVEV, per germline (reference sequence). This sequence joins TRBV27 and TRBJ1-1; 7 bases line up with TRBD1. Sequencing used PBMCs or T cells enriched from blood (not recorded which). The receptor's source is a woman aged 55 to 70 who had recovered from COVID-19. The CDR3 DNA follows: TGTGCCAGCAGACAAGGGACAGTAACCGAAGCTTTCTTT. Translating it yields CASRQGTVTEAFF.